These T cell receptor beta chains were read from a single sample in a study of T cell repertoires in ileal Crohn's disease. TCRdb's copy holds only in-frame clones and misses some; the assay was immunoSEQ multiplex PCR. The data show 55,000 to 65,000 clones, approximately 91% seen once. The source material was ileal tissue. The receptors come from an adult with Crohn's disease. The CDR3 runs from the conserved cysteine through the conserved F or W. The D gene is left open where the match is weak. Clone size is given for some rows only: seen once, a few or many times, or a class if the clone is expanded.

size,D,J,V,CDR3,DNA
few,TRBD1,TRBJ2-7,TRBV19,CASSRTGGKDEQYF,TGTGCCAGTAGCCGGACAGGGGGCAAGGACGAGCAGTACTTC
.,TRBD1,TRBJ1-5,TRBV19,CASSGDRGGNQPQHF,TGTGCCAGTAGTGGGGACAGGGGAGGCAATCAGCCCCAGCATTTT
.,.,TRBJ1-2,TRBV9,CASSIPTDYGYTF,TGTGCCAGCAGCATACCGACTGATTATGGCTACACCTTC
.,TRBD2,TRBJ2-7,TRBV5-4,CASSLAGREVPIEQYF,TGTGCCAGCAGCTTGGCCGGGCGGGAGGTTCCCATCGAGCAGTACTTC
.,.,TRBJ2-1,TRBV5-6,CASSHDRYNEQFF,TGTGCCAGCAGCCATGACAGGTACAATGAGCAGTTCTTC
.,.,TRBJ1-1,TRBV5-4,CASSPPRGWDTEAFF,TGTGCCAGCAGCCCGCCCCGGGGGTGGGACACTGAAGCTTTCTTT
.,.,TRBJ1-2,TRBV10-3,CAISDFDSGYTF,TGTGCCATCAGTGATTTCGACAGTGGCTACACCTTC
.,TRBD1,TRBJ2-2,TRBV30,CALGTGGITGELFF,TGTGCCCTCGGGACAGGGGGGATCACCGGGGAGCTGTTTTTT
.,TRBD2,TRBJ2-1,TRBV19,CASSPLAGVGNEQFF,TGTGCCAGTAGTCCTCTAGCGGGGGTAGGTAATGAGCAGTTCTTC
.,TRBD2,TRBJ2-1,TRBV7-3,CASSLSGTSGFDEQFF,TGTGCCAGCAGCTTAAGCGGGACTAGCGGGTTCGATGAGCAGTTCTTC
.,TRBD2,TRBJ2-2,TRBV28,CASSGERTSGAKNTGELFF,TGTGCCAGCAGCGGCGAGCGAACTAGCGGGGCTAAGAACACCGGGGAGCTGTTTTTT
.,.,TRBJ1-2,TRBV6-5,CASTQGGAATGYTF,TGTGCCAGCACGCAAGGGGGGGCGGCGACTGGCTACACCTTC
once,TRBD1,TRBJ2-1,TRBV2,CASSAYRGVFNEQFF,TGTGCCAGCAGTGCTTACAGGGGCGTGTTCAATGAGCAGTTCTTC
.,.,TRBJ1-2,TRBV5-1,CASSLAGEGYGYTF,TGCGCCAGCAGCTTGGCCGGGGAGGGCTATGGCTACACCTTC
once,.,TRBJ2-5,TRBV9,CASSVGAVQETQYF,TGTGCCAGCAGCGTAGGGGCAGTCCAAGAGACCCAGTACTTC
.,.,TRBJ2-7,TRBV11-2,CASSGLGSSYEQYF,TGTGCCAGCAGCGGACTTGGGTCCAGCTACGAGCAGTACTTC
.,.,TRBJ2-7,TRBV19,CASSIARTPYEQYF,TGTGCCAGTAGTATAGCTAGGACTCCCTACGAGCAGTACTTC
.,.,TRBJ1-2,TRBV6-6,CASSYSLTVHYGYTF,TGTGCCAGCAGTTACAGCCTCACCGTGCACTATGGCTACACCTTC
.,.,TRBJ1-1,TRBV2,CASRITGNTEAFF,TGTGCCAGCAGGATCACAGGGAACACTGAAGCTTTCTTT
.,.,TRBJ2-2,TRBV6-5,CASKGVFGRTGELFF,TGTGCCAGCAAAGGGGTATTCGGAAGAACCGGGGAGCTGTTTTTT
.,.,TRBJ2-1,TRBV9,CASQGVSYNEQFF,TGTGCCAGCCAAGGAGTGTCCTACAATGAGCAGTTCTTC
.,TRBD1,TRBJ1-1,TRBV2,CASSETGTENTEAFF,TGTGCCAGCAGTGAAACCGGGACAGAGAACACTGAAGCTTTCTTT
.,.,TRBJ1-6,TRBV11-2,CASSNRRGSPLHF,TGTGCCAGCAGTAATCGGAGGGGTTCACCCCTCCACTTT
.,.,TRBJ1-1,TRBV27,CASSLSRNTEAFF,TGTGCCAGCAGTTTAAGCCGTAACACTGAAGCTTTCTTT
.,.,TRBJ1-1,TRBV2,CASMEGMNTEAFF,TGTGCCAGCATGGAGGGGATGAACACTGAAGCTTTCTTT
.,.,TRBJ2-5,TRBV9,CASSLDTQETQYF,TGTGCCAGCAGCTTAGACACCCAAGAGACCCAGTACTTC
.,TRBD1,TRBJ2-2,TRBV5-1,CASSGTVNTGELFF,TGCGCCAGCAGCGGGACAGTGAACACCGGGGAGCTGTTTTTT
.,.,TRBJ1-4,TRBV7-2,CASSLWPSNEKLFF,TGTGCCAGCAGCTTATGGCCCAGTAATGAAAAACTGTTTTTT
.,.,TRBJ1-2,TRBV6-5,CASSYIRGGYTF,TGTGCCAGCAGTTACATCAGGGGTGGCTACACCTTC
.,TRBD1,TRBJ1-5,TRBV2,CASSEAKISGTAQHF,TGTGCCAGCAGTGAAGCGAAAATCTCAGGGACAGCCCAGCATTTT
.,.,TRBJ2-7,TRBV4-3,CASSQEVSGIGYEQYF,TGCGCCAGCAGCCAAGAAGTCTCAGGGATTGGCTACGAGCAGTACTTC
once,.,TRBJ2-2,TRBV11-2,CASSFRGSGELFF,TGTGCCAGCAGCTTCAGGGGATCCGGGGAGCTGTTTTTT
.,.,TRBJ2-7,TRBV5-4,CASSRSGLPIAYEQYF,TGTGCCAGCAGCCGGAGCGGACTCCCAATCGCCTACGAGCAGTACTTC
.,TRBD1,TRBJ1-2,TRBV6-1,CASSLGGGLNYGYTF,TGTGCCAGCAGTCTAGGGGGCGGCCTGAACTATGGCTACACCTTC
once,TRBD1,TRBJ2-1,TRBV13,CASSSGDSQTYNEQFF,TGTGCCAGCAGCTCCGGGGACAGCCAGACGTACAATGAGCAGTTCTTC
.,.,TRBJ1-3,TRBV19,CASSNMRGGNTIYF,TGTGCCAGTTCGAACATGCGCGGAGGAAACACCATATATTTT
.,.,TRBJ2-6,TRBV6-6,CASLGASSGANVLTF,TGTGCCAGCCTGGGGGCTAGCTCTGGGGCCAACGTCCTGACTTTC
.,.,TRBJ1-6,TRBV5-5,CASSLAENSPLHF,TGTGCCAGCAGCTTGGCCGAGAATTCACCCCTCCACTTT
.,TRBD1,TRBJ1-2,TRBV5-4,CASSAWDRVRGYTF,TGTGCCAGCAGCGCTTGGGACAGGGTGAGAGGCTACACCTTC
.,.,TRBJ2-3,TRBV11-2,CASSLDWTDTDTQYF,TGTGCCAGCAGCTTAGACTGGACAGACACAGATACGCAGTATTTT
.,.,TRBJ2-5,TRBV7-9,CASMAQETQYF,TGTGCCAGCATGGCCCAAGAGACCCAGTACTTC
.,.,TRBJ1-3,TRBV7-9,CASSPTPADGNTIYF,TGTGCCAGCAGCCCTACGCCGGCGGATGGAAACACCATATATTTT
.,.,TRBJ2-7,TRBV27,CASSLDRPSSYEQYF,TGTGCCAGCAGTTTGGACAGACCGAGCTCCTACGAGCAGTACTTC
.,.,TRBJ1-1,TRBV4-1,CASSQASEAFF,TGCGCCAGCAGCCAAGCGAGTGAAGCTTTCTTT
.,.,TRBJ1-2,TRBV7-6,CASSLAGEDRTYGYTF,TGTGCCAGCAGCTTAGCTGGTGAAGACAGAACCTATGGCTACACCTTC
.,TRBD2,TRBJ2-7,TRBV28,CASSLLPGSSGFYEQYF,TGTGCCAGCAGTTTATTGCCCGGGTCTAGCGGGTTCTACGAGCAGTACTTC
.,TRBD1,TRBJ2-5,TRBV15,CATSRRTGGVQETQYF,TGTGCCACCAGCAGGAGGACAGGGGGGGTTCAAGAGACCCAGTACTTC
.,.,TRBJ1-4,TRBV7-9,CASSLARGEKLFF,TGTGCCAGCAGCTTAGCCCGGGGAGAAAAACTGTTTTTT
.,TRBD1,TRBJ1-3,TRBV5-6,CASSSIIRQGRISGNTIYF,TGTGCCAGCAGCTCGATAATTCGACAGGGAAGAATCTCTGGAAACACCATATATTTT
few,.,TRBJ1-5,TRBV28,CASNRELGPQHF,TGTGCCAGCAATCGGGAACTGGGGCCCCAGCATTTT
once,.,TRBJ1-1,TRBV11-2,CASSLVSYYTEAFF,TGTGCCAGCAGCTTAGTTTCGTATTACACTGAAGCTTTCTTT
.,TRBD1,TRBJ1-2,TRBV28,CASSILGQGPGYTF,TGTGCCAGCTCTATCCTGGGACAGGGTCCTGGCTACACCTTC
.,.,TRBJ1-2,TRBV6-5,CASSYSGDGYTF,TGTGCCAGCAGTTATTCCGGGGATGGCTACACCTTC
few,.,TRBJ2-1,TRBV4-2,CASSQETENNEQFF,TGTGCCAGCAGCCAAGAAACAGAGAACAATGAGCAGTTCTTC
.,TRBD1,TRBJ1-6,TRBV5-6,CASSLAGGNSPLHF,TGTGCCAGCAGCTTGGCAGGGGGGAATTCACCCCTCCACTTT
.,TRBD2,TRBJ2-5,TRBV4-3,CASSRGTSGSTGETQYF,TGCGCCAGCAGCCGCGGGACTAGCGGGAGCACGGGAGAGACCCAGTACTTC
.,TRBD1,TRBJ1-1,TRBV9,CASSVATGGGYTEAFF,TGTGCCAGCAGCGTAGCTACAGGGGGAGGGTACACTGAAGCTTTCTTT
once,.,TRBJ2-3,TRBV5-1,CASSLSGDHTDTQYF,TGCGCCAGCAGCTTGAGCGGCGACCACACAGATACGCAGTATTTT
few,.,TRBJ2-1,TRBV9,CASSVVPSSYNEQFF,TGTGCCAGCAGCGTAGTACCCAGCTCCTACAATGAGCAGTTCTTC